The TCR beta chain under discussion was sequenced for a study of blood T cells in healthy people across ages. Study information: About one barcoded beta molecule per two T cells was the capture yield of template switching.

The second PCR ran about 6 to 11 cycles with a sample-barcoded 5' primer and J-beta primers. TCRdb re-derived calls from the 5' RACE reads in MiXCR, one entry per CDR3 protein. This table has fewer than 2 million distinct CDR3 sequences, 35% to 50% appearing once. This CDR3 has 14 amino acids. The V segment lost 4 bases and the J segment 6 bases; nucleotides outside the gene matches: 9. Germline CDR1 and CDR2: SGHRS and YFSETQ. V gene TRBV5-1 combines with J gene TRBJ2-7; 8 bases are shared with TRBD1. The receptor was derived from a human donor in good health. Sequenced sample: blood. CDR3 amino acids: CASSLPTGDLEQYF. CDR3 DNA sequence: TGCGCCAGCAGCCTCCCGACAGGGGACCTCGAGCAGTACTTC.